A selection of T cell receptor beta chains follows, all from one sample in a study of blood T cell repertoires in COVID-19. Using immunoSEQ multiplex PCR, the repertoire was profiled, and TCRdb retains in-frame clones only, with some absent. The data show 290,000 or so clones, 80% to 95% seen once. Sequenced: PBMCs or T cells enriched from blood (not recorded which). The receptor set was obtained from a woman in her 30s who had recovered from COVID-19. Both conserved end residues are part of each CDR3. Fields, in order: clone size, V gene, J gene, D gene, CDR3 protein, CDR3 DNA. The D gene is left open where the match is weak. Clone size is given for some rows only: seen once, a few or many times, or a class if the clone is expanded.

size: .
V: TRBV29-1
J: TRBJ2-1
D: TRBD2
CDR3: CSVEVGILAAVYNEQFF
DNA: TGCAGCGTTGAAGTTGGTATACTAGCGGCAGTCTACAATGAGCAGTTCTTC

size: .
V: TRBV15
J: TRBJ2-1
D: TRBD2
CDR3: CATSKTSSGRNPNEQFF
DNA: TGTGCCACCAGCAAGACATCTAGCGGGAGGAATCCCAATGAGCAGTTCTTC

size: .
V: TRBV7-7
J: TRBJ2-5
D: .
CDR3: CASSLGLQGQETQYF
DNA: TGTGCTAGCAGCTTAGGTTTACAGGGCCAAGAGACCCAGTACTTC

size: .
V: TRBV9
J: TRBJ2-3
D: .
CDR3: CASSVEGVPDTQYF
DNA: TGTGCCAGCAGCGTAGAGGGGGTCCCAGATACGCAGTATTTT

size: .
V: TRBV28
J: TRBJ1-2
D: TRBD1
CDR3: CASSRENTDRAVGYTF
DNA: TGTGCCAGCAGTAGGGAGAATACGGACAGGGCGGTTGGCTACACCTTC

size: few
V: TRBV28
J: TRBJ2-1
D: .
CDR3: CASSPRLGAHNEQFF
DNA: TGTGCCAGCAGTCCCCGACTAGGGGCCCACAATGAGCAGTTCTTC

size: .
V: TRBV28
J: TRBJ1-2
D: .
CDR3: CASSFLGYTF
DNA: TGTGCCAGCAGTTTCCTTGGCTACACCTTC

size: .
V: TRBV27
J: TRBJ2-3
D: TRBD2
CDR3: CASSLGRESRKDTQYF
DNA: TGTGCCAGCAGTTTGGGGCGGGAGAGTCGAAAAGATACGCAGTATTTT

size: .
V: TRBV18
J: TRBJ2-2
D: .
CDR3: CASSPTGNTGELFF
DNA: TGTGCCAGCTCACCCACAGGGAACACCGGGGAGCTGTTTTTT

size: .
V: TRBV30
J: TRBJ1-1
D: TRBD1
CDR3: CAWREDRGTEAFF
DNA: TGTGCCTGGAGAGAAGACAGGGGCACTGAAGCTTTCTTT

size: .
V: TRBV6-2/TRBV6-3
J: TRBJ1-2
D: TRBD1
CDR3: CASSYSTTGGGYTF
DNA: TGTGCCAGCAGTTACTCGACAACAGGGGGTGGCTACACCTTC

size: .
V: TRBV6-4
J: TRBJ1-2
D: .
CDR3: CASRRAAGPNYGYTF
DNA: TGTGCCAGCAGAAGAGCTGCGGGTCCTAACTATGGCTACACCTTC

size: .
V: TRBV4-2
J: TRBJ1-1
D: .
CDR3: CASSQERINTEAFF
DNA: TGTGCCAGCAGCCAAGAGCGGATCAACACTGAAGCTTTCTTT

size: .
V: TRBV30
J: TRBJ1-6
D: .
CDR3: CAWSNELVPLHF
DNA: TGTGCCTGGAGCAATGAGCTAGTACCCCTCCACTTT

size: .
V: TRBV19
J: TRBJ2-3
D: TRBD1
CDR3: CASRSGQGGDTQYF
DNA: TGTGCCAGTAGATCGGGACAGGGAGGGGATACGCAGTATTTT

size: .
V: TRBV19
J: TRBJ2-5
D: TRBD1
CDR3: CASSHTGQGEFQETQYF
DNA: TGTGCCAGTAGCCATACAGGGCAGGGGGAATTCCAAGAGACCCAGTACTTC

size: .
V: TRBV14
J: TRBJ2-3
D: TRBD1
CDR3: CASRPSLSGTGSTPQYF
DNA: TGTGCCAGCAGGCCAAGTTTAAGCGGGACAGGGTCAACCCCGCAGTATTTT

size: .
V: TRBV30
J: TRBJ2-6
D: .
CDR3: CAWSPNGANVLTF
DNA: TGTGCCTGGAGTCCCAATGGGGCCAACGTCCTGACTTTC

size: .
V: TRBV3-1/TRBV3-2
J: TRBJ1-2
D: .
CDR3: CASSHADRANYGYTF
DNA: TGTGCCAGCAGCCACGCGGACAGAGCTAACTATGGCTACACCTTC

size: .
V: TRBV27
J: TRBJ1-3
D: .
CDR3: CASRLLAGNTIYF
DNA: TGTGCCAGCCGACTCCTTGCTGGAAACACCATATATTTT

size: .
V: TRBV19
J: TRBJ2-7
D: TRBD2
CDR3: CASSPRGGTSFYEQYF
DNA: TGTGCCAGTAGCCCGAGGGGGGGGACTAGCTTCTACGAGCAGTACTTC

size: .
V: TRBV6-4
J: TRBJ2-7
D: .
CDR3: CASSLQGEGAYEQYF
DNA: TGTGCCAGCAGTCTACAGGGAGAGGGGGCCTACGAGCAGTACTTC

size: once
V: TRBV5-1
J: TRBJ2-7
D: TRBD2
CDR3: CASRIGTSGYEQYF
DNA: TGCGCCAGCAGAATCGGGACTAGCGGTTACGAGCAGTACTTC

size: .
V: TRBV3-1/TRBV3-2
J: TRBJ2-3
D: .
CDR3: CASSQGPTSTDTQYF
DNA: TGTGCCAGCAGCCAAGGCCCAACTAGCACAGATACGCAGTATTTT

size: .
V: TRBV9
J: TRBJ2-7
D: .
CDR3: CASSVVGGYEQYF
DNA: TGTGCCAGCAGCGTAGTTGGCGGCTACGAGCAGTACTTC

size: few
V: TRBV6-2/TRBV6-3
J: TRBJ2-1
D: TRBD2
CDR3: CASSYAGTSGSSSYNEQFF
DNA: TGTGCCAGCAGTTACGCCGGGACTAGCGGGTCGAGCTCCTACAATGAGCAGTTCTTC

size: .
V: TRBV25-1
J: TRBJ1-1
D: .
CDR3: CASRETLGGGGTEAFF
DNA: TGTGCCAGCAGGGAGACCCTAGGGGGAGGGGGCACTGAAGCTTTCTTT

size: .
V: TRBV28
J: TRBJ1-6
D: TRBD1
CDR3: CASIIQGGRRDSPLHF
DNA: TGTGCCAGCATCATACAGGGGGGGCGGCGAGATTCACCCCTCCACTTT

size: few
V: TRBV30
J: TRBJ1-5
D: .
CDR3: CAWSIGTFTDQPQHF
DNA: TGTGCCTGGAGTATCGGTACCTTTACCGATCAGCCCCAGCATTTT

size: .
V: TRBV7-6
J: TRBJ2-7
D: .
CDR3: CASSPPGLDEQYF
DNA: TGTGCCAGCAGCCCCCCAGGTTTGGACGAGCAGTACTTC

size: .
V: TRBV7-6
J: TRBJ2-3
D: TRBD2
CDR3: CASSPLSSGRASDTQYF
DNA: TGTGCCAGCAGCCCCCTGTCTAGCGGGAGGGCGTCAGATACGCAGTATTTT

size: .
V: TRBV7-8
J: TRBJ2-1
D: .
CDR3: CASSSQEGAPTDNEQFF
DNA: TGTGCCAGCAGCTCTCAGGAGGGGGCCCCTACCGACAATGAGCAGTTCTTC

size: .
V: TRBV24-1
J: TRBJ2-5
D: .
CDR3: CATSDFRTESQETQYF
DNA: TGTGCCACCAGTGATTTCAGGACAGAGTCTCAAGAGACCCAGTACTTC

size: once
V: TRBV30
J: TRBJ1-6
D: TRBD1
CDR3: CAWSQSTGQGFTPLHF
DNA: TGTGCCTGGAGTCAATCGACGGGACAGGGTTTTACACCCCTCCACTTT

size: .
V: TRBV18
J: TRBJ2-1
D: .
CDR3: CASSPQTLSHNEQFF
DNA: TGTGCCAGCTCACCACAGACACTCTCCCACAATGAGCAGTTCTTC

size: few
V: TRBV28
J: TRBJ1-5
D: .
CDR3: CASRLMRGRADSNQPQHF
DNA: TGTGCCAGCAGGTTAATGAGGGGGAGGGCAGATAGCAATCAGCCCCAGCATTTT

size: .
V: TRBV5-1
J: TRBJ2-5
D: TRBD1
CDR3: CASSLARQGRETQYF
DNA: TGCGCCAGCAGCTTGGCCAGACAGGGGAGGGAGACCCAGTACTTC

size: .
V: TRBV28
J: TRBJ2-7
D: .
CDR3: CASSSRPRRVNEQYF
DNA: TGTGCCAGCAGCTCCCGACCAAGGAGGGTAAACGAGCAGTACTTC

size: once
V: TRBV28
J: TRBJ2-4
D: TRBD2
CDR3: CASSPAGGSSKNIQYF
DNA: TGTGCCAGCAGTCCCGCGGGGGGGTCGTCCAAAAACATTCAGTACTTC

size: .
V: TRBV11-3
J: TRBJ1-1
D: TRBD1
CDR3: CASSRQGWTEAFF
DNA: TGTGCCAGCAGCAGACAGGGTTGGACTGAAGCTTTCTTT

size: .
V: TRBV18
J: TRBJ1-6
D: .
CDR3: CASSQGPIYNSPLHF
DNA: TGTGCCAGCTCACAGGGGCCTATCTATAATTCACCCCTCCACTTT